Following are 10 T cell receptor beta chains from one sample sequenced in a study of blood T cell repertoires in COVID-19 (dated by TCRdb to about 2020). Libraries were built with the immunoSEQ multiplex PCR assay. This is the immuneACCESS table as TCRdb keeps it, with only in-frame sequences that have V and J called. A part of the clones is gone; compared with another copy, unresolved V genes explain less than half, and the rest is unexplained. This sample is represented by around 460,000 clones; roughly 90% of them were singletons. 0.7% to 0.85% of the sample lies in the top ten. Specimen: peripheral blood. The receptor set was obtained from a man between 18 and 29 years old with COVID-19, enrolled during active disease.

The chain uses TRBV7-6 and TRBJ1-1; the D is unclear. Germline V gene lookup returns CDR1 SGHVS and CDR2 FNYEAQ. CDR3 length: 16 amino acids. Trimming took off 1 base at V and 9 bases at J, with 21 bases between the two ends. The CDR3 sequence: CASSLGARGQPGKAFF. The DNA of the CDR3 is TGTGCCAGCAGCTTAGGGGCAAGAGGGCAGCCCGGGAAAGCTTTCTTT.

This clone came up once. The V gene is TRBV2, the J gene TRBJ2-3; D might be TRBD2 (5 bases). The germline gives CDR1 SNHLY, CDR2 FYNNEI. This CDR3 spans 15 amino acids. V was trimmed by 6 bases and J by 2 bases, leaving 15 bases between them. The DNA for the CDR3 is TGTGCCAGCAGCGCGGCCAGCGGTTACACAGATACGCAGTATTTT. Translating it yields CASSAASGYTDTQYF. The whole variable domain, filled in from reference TRBV2 and TRBJ2-3, reads EPEVTQTPSHQVTQMGQEVILRCVPISNHLYFYWYRQILGQKVEFLVSFYNNEISEKSEIFDDQFSVERPDGSNFTLKIRSTKLEDSAMYFCASSAASGYTDTQYFGPGTRLTVL.

The rearrangement links TRBV29-1 to TRBJ1-1, with 12 bases matching TRBD1. CDR1 is SQVTM and CDR2 is ANQGSEA in the germline V gene. This CDR3 is built from 15 residues. Unmatched junction bases numbered 12, after V lost 8 bases and J lost 5 bases. The CDR3 sequence is CSTTGTGGRGTEAFF. CDR3 nucleotides: TGCAGCACAACCGGGACAGGGGGCAGGGGAACTGAAGCTTTCTTT.

The J gene is TRBJ2-7, the V gene TRBV6-4; 8 nucleotides align to TRBD2. The CDR3 has 20 residues. J gave up 0 bases and V 4 bases, and 20 bases lay outside the gene matches. The germline V gene has CDR1 MRHNA and CDR2 SNTAGT. The CDR3 loop reads CASSAVVLAVYYPFSYEQYF. The CDR3, as DNA: TGTGCCAGCAGTGCGGTGGTACTAGCGGTCTACTATCCCTTCTCCTACGAGCAGTACTTC.

The chain recombines TRBV10-2 with TRBJ1-1; possible D gene TRBD1, 5 bases. The germline V gene has CDR1 WSHSY and CDR2 SAAADI. With 3 bases removed from V and 1 base from J, the gap between germline ends came to 9 bases. The CDR3 is 14 residues long. The CDR3 loop reads CASSDRVPNTEAFF. In DNA form, the CDR3 reads TGCGCCAGCAGTGACAGGGTCCCGAACACTGAAGCTTTCTTT.

The CDR3, as DNA: TGTGCCAGCAGTCCCGGGACAGGGGGCCCGCAGTACTTC. Amino acids: CASSPGTGGPQYF. The rearrangement links TRBV6-5 to TRBJ2-7, with 12 positions matching TRBD1. V was clipped by 5 bases and J by 9 bases; unmatched bases: 5. Germline CDR1 and CDR2: MNHEY and SVGAGI. The CDR3 spans 13 residues.

CDR3 nucleotides: TGTGCCAGCAGCTTGGGTAGCGGGTTCTCCTACAATGAGCAGTTCTTC. This gives the protein CASSLGSGFSYNEQFF. V usage is TRBV5-4 and J usage is TRBJ2-1; TRBD2 matches at 7 bases. Germline-derived CDR1 and CDR2 are SGHNT and YYREEE (reference sequence). This CDR3 spans 16 amino acids. V gave up 0 bases and J gave up 0 bases; unmatched junction bases: 3.

The chain joins TRBV13 to TRBJ2-7; 14 nucleotides match TRBD2. Germline CDR1 and CDR2: PRHDT and FYEKMQ (reference sequence). After removal of 6 bases from V and 5 bases from J, the junction contained 6 bases not matched to a gene. The CDR3 loop spans 15 amino acids. CDR3 protein: CASSQTSGRGNEQYF. As DNA, the CDR3 is TGTGCCAGCAGTCAGACTAGCGGGAGGGGAAACGAGCAGTACTTC.

This clone occurred once. This rearrangement joins TRBV6-4 to TRBJ2-1, with 8 bases identical to TRBD2. Germline V gives CDR1 MRHNA, CDR2 SNTAGT. Unmatched junction bases numbered 2, after V lost 4 bases and J lost 3 bases. This CDR3 has 14 residues. CDR3 nucleotides: TGTGCCAGCAGTGTACTAGCGGACTACAATGAGCAGTTCTTC. Its translation is CASSVLADYNEQFF.

The rearrangement joins TRBV13 to TRBJ2-7, with 9 nucleotides matching TRBD1. Losses at the gene ends were 5 bases for V and 1 base for J; bases not matched to a gene: 6. The germline gives CDR1 PRHDT, CDR2 FYEKMQ (reference sequence). This CDR3 spans 15 amino acids. The DNA for the CDR3 is TGTGCCAGCAGCCCGAGGACAGGGGAATCCTACGAGCAGTACTTC. This encodes CASSPRTGESYEQYF.